These 21 T cell receptor beta chains were all obtained from the same sample, sequenced in a study of T cells in Graves' hyperthyroidism and ophthalmopathy (dated by TCRdb to between 2019 and 2020). The library was built by means of multiplex PCR. The listed sequencing device is Illumina HiSeq 2000. The TCR beta CDR3 regions were amplified from RNA transcripts. The TCR CDR3 was subjected to a first round of RT-PCR using the HTBI primer set and the Qiagen OneStep RT-PCR kit. TCRdb cleaned the public reads at Q25 with fastp, built clones with MiXCR and kept in-frame beta chains. CDR3 protein duplicates are merged, each entry listing the most common genes and DNA. A total of 330,000 or so distinct CDR3 sequences appear in this sample, less than 20% of them only once. The ten largest clonotypes hold around 16% of the sample. Material: blood. Receptor source: a woman aged 40 to 50 with Graves' ophthalmopathy.

This clonotype has at least ten counts. The CDR3 protein is CASSLDGLAGETEQYF. The CDR3 nucleotides read TGTGCCAGCAGCTTGGACGGACTAGCGGGAGAAACCGAGCAGTACTTC. This chain uses TRBV7-9 with TRBJ2-7; 13 bases map to TRBD2. This CDR3 is built from 16 residues. Germline trimming cut 3 bases from V and 6 bases from J; bases unmatched to any gene: 8. Per the germline V gene, CDR1 is SEHNR and CDR2 is FQNEAQ (reference sequence). Drawing the rest from reference TRBV7-9 and TRBJ2-7, the complete variable domain is DTGVSQNPRHKITKRGQNVTFRCDPISEHNRLYWYRQTLGQGPEFLTYFQNEAQLEKSRLLSDRFSAERPKGSFSTLEIQRTEQGDSAMYLCASSLDGLAGETEQYFGPGTRLTVT.

This clonotype was counted ten times or more. The chain joins TRBV6-1 to TRBJ1-1; tentative D call: TRBD1 (6 bases). Trimming took off 3 bases at V and 5 bases at J, with 10 bases between the two ends. This CDR3 is 13 amino acids long. Germline V gene sequence: CDR1 MNHNS, CDR2 SASEGT. The CDR3 here is CASSDRGGTEAFF. DNA for the CDR3: TGTGCCAGCAGTGACAGGGGTGGAACTGAAGCTTTCTTT.

This clonotype has a count of ten or more. The chain employs TRBV28 and TRBJ1-5; 8 nucleotides align to TRBD1. V lost 7 bases to trimming and J lost 7 bases; unmatched junction nucleotides: 12. Germline V gives CDR1 MDHEN, CDR2 SYDVKM. This CDR3 spans 15 amino acids. The chain's CDR3 is CASNFGQGSQQPQHF. CDR3 DNA: TGTGCCAGCAACTTTGGACAGGGAAGCCAACAGCCCCAGCATTTT.

Regarding this clonotype: A read error may be the cause here, since a much bigger clone is one base away. The final CDR3 position lacks the conserved phenylalanine or tryptophan, pointing to a likely read error. This chain connects TRBV5-1 to TRBJ2-2; D assignment may be TRBD1 or TRBD2 (5 bases each). The V end lost 3 bases, the J end lost 6 bases, and 15 bases lay between the germline ends. Looked up from germline, CDR1 is SGHRS and CDR2 is YFSETQ. The CDR3 runs to 15 residues. CDR3 in amino acids: CASSSASRGAGELFL. Written as DNA, the CDR3 is TGCGCCAGCAGCTCGGCATCGAGGGGTGCCGGGGAGCTGTTTCTT.

This clonotype was seen ten or more times. This chain joins TRBV5-1 and TRBJ2-1, with TRBD1 matching over 7 bases. Germline values: CDR1 SGHRS, CDR2 YFSETQ. With V trimmed by 3 bases and J by 5 bases, 5 bases remained unmatched. CDR3 length: 14 residues. The CDR3 nucleotides are TGCGCCAGCAGCTGGGGGACAGTTCACAATGAGCAGTTCTTC. It codes for CASSWGTVHNEQFF.

At least ten counts were recorded for this clonotype. V and J are TRBV6-5 and TRBJ2-1; no definite D call. Per germline, CDR1 MNHEY and CDR2 SVGAGI. CDR3 length: 15 residues. The ends were cut back, 0 bases at V and 0 bases at J, with 6 bases in the middle. The CDR3 DNA is TGTGCCAGCAGTTACTCGATAAACTCCTACAATGAGCAGTTCTTC. Translated, it gives CASSYSINSYNEQFF.

This clonotype has a count of ten or more. A read error may account for a junction end that differs from germline. The V call is TRBV12-3 or TRBV12-4, the J call TRBJ1-1; weak D call: TRBD1 (6 bases). The CDR3 has 14 residues. As DNA, the CDR3 is TGTGCCAGCAGTCCTACAGGGATGAACGCTGAAGCTTTCTTT. Amino acid sequence: CASSPTGMNAEAFF.

This clonotype occurred many times. The chain is built from TRBV6-1 and TRBJ1-5; 12 positions agree with TRBD1. Germline trimming cut 6 bases from V and 6 bases from J; bases unmatched to any gene: 9. The germline V gene has CDR1 MNHNS and CDR2 SASEGT. The CDR3 spans 16 residues. The CDR3 is CASSQTGQGASQPQHF. CDR3 DNA sequence: TGTGCCAGCAGCCAAACGGGACAGGGGGCGAGTCAGCCCCAGCATTTT.

This clonotype was recorded a few times. The rearrangement links TRBV7-9 to TRBJ1-5; D remains unclear. The CDR3 covers 14 residues. Trimming cost V 1 base and J 7 bases, with 11 bases left between them. CDR1 and CDR2 (germline): SEHNR, FQNEAQ (reference sequence). The CDR3 nucleotides read TGTGCCAGCAGCTTAGACGAGGGTGGACAGCCCCAGCATTTT. Protein sequence: CASSLDEGGQPQHF. The full variable domain, rest sourced from reference TRBV7-9 and TRBJ1-5, is DTGVSQNPRHKITKRGQNVTFRCDPISEHNRLYWYRQTLGQGPEFLTYFQNEAQLEKSRLLSDRFSAERPKGSFSTLEIQRTEQGDSAMYLCASSLDEGGQPQHFGDGTRLSIL.

The J gene is TRBJ1-1, the V gene TRBV7-2; 9 nucleotides match TRBD1. V was pared by 8 bases and J by 1 base, with 2 bases of the junction left unmatched. The length of the CDR3 is 13 residues. Germline lookup yields CDR1 SGHTA and CDR2 FQGNSA. Here the CDR3 reads CASGQGQNTEAFF. The CDR3, as DNA: TGTGCCAGCGGACAGGGGCAGAACACTGAAGCTTTCTTT. The full variable domain, completed using reference TRBV7-2 and TRBJ1-1, is GAGVSQSPSNKVTEKGKDVELRCDPISGHTALYWYRQSLGQGLEFLIYFQGNSAPDKSGLPSDRFSAERTGGSVSTLTIQRTQQEDSAVYLCASGQGQNTEAFFGQGTRLTVV.

At least ten counts were recorded for this clonotype. This chain links TRBV12-3 or TRBV12-4 with TRBJ1-6; D might be TRBD1 (5 bases). This CDR3 is built from 14 residues. V was pared by 5 bases and J by 8 bases, with 13 bases between. The CDR3 DNA reads as TGTGCCAGCAGTCAAGGGGTTCGTGATTCACCCCTCCACTTT. It is translated as CASSQGVRDSPLHF.

Ten or more counts support this clonotype. The CDR3 coding sequence is TGTGCCAGCAGCTTCGAAAGTAGCAATCAGCCCCAGCATTTT. Residues: CASSFESSNQPQHF. V gene TRBV7-2 combines with J gene TRBJ1-5; D not certain. Trimming cost V 3 bases and J 0 bases, with 6 bases left between them. Germline CDR1 reads SGHTA; CDR2 reads FQGNSA. This CDR3 contains 14 residues.

The chain joins TRBV6-1 to TRBJ2-7; D might be TRBD2 (5 bases). This CDR3 comprises 13 residues. V was clipped by 8 bases and J by 6 bases, with 17 bases between them. The germline V gene has CDR1 MNHNS and CDR2 SASEGT. For the CDR3, the DNA is TGTGCCAGCGAGACGACGGGATGGGGCGAGCAGTACTTC. This translates into CASETTGWGEQYF.

This sequence joins TRBV24-1 and TRBJ2-7; 11 nucleotides align to TRBD2. This CDR3 spans 15 amino acids. Trimming took 7 bases from V and 3 from J; bases not matched to a gene: 7. The germline V gene encodes CDR1 KGHDR and CDR2 SFDVKD. CDR3 residues: CATSPRLAGIYEQYF. In DNA form, the CDR3 reads TGTGCCACCAGCCCAAGACTAGCGGGGATCTACGAGCAGTACTTC.

This chain joins TRBV29-1 and TRBJ1-2, with 12 bases that match TRBD1. The V and J ends lost 6 bases and 8 bases, in that order; junction bases with no gene match: 7. CDR3 length: 13 residues. The germline CDR1 and CDR2 sequences are SQVTM and ANQGSEA. For the CDR3, the DNA is TGCAGCGTGGGGGACAGGGGGCTACAAGGCTACACCTTC. Its translation: CSVGDRGLQGYTF.

The table lists this clonotype with many counts. The rearrangement joins TRBV10-3 to TRBJ2-7, with unresolved D. Per the germline V gene, CDR1 is ENHRY and CDR2 is SYGVKD. V lost 0 bases and J 1 base, leaving 10 bases between the germline ends. The CDR3 extends over 15 amino acids. The CDR3 bases are TGTGCCATCAGTGAGTCGCTAGGGATTTCCTACGAGCAGTACTTC. Amino acid sequence: CAISESLGISYEQYF.

This chain connects TRBV6-5 to TRBJ2-5, with TRBD1 matching 10 bases. Trimming at V came to 0 bases and at J to 12 bases, leaving 7 bases not matched to a gene. From germline, CDR1 is MNHEY and CDR2 SVGAGI. The length of the CDR3 is 14 residues. CDR3: CASSYSMGDRGKYF. The CDR3 DNA follows: TGTGCCAGCAGTTACTCGATGGGGGACAGGGGAAAGTACTTC.

In its sample, this clonotype was seen many times. The genes are TRBV7-9 and TRBJ2-2; D is undetermined. V lost 3 bases to trimming and J lost 0 bases, with 8 bases between them. Per germline, CDR1 SEHNR and CDR2 FQNEAQ (reference sequence). This CDR3 is built from 15 residues. This CDR3 is CASSLRIANTGELFF. CDR3 coding DNA: TGTGCCAGCAGCTTGAGAATCGCGAACACCGGGGAGCTGTTTTTT. The variable domain in full, with the rest retrieved from reference TRBV7-9 and TRBJ2-2, is DTGVSQNPRHKITKRGQNVTFRCDPISEHNRLYWYRQTLGQGPEFLTYFQNEAQLEKSRLLSDRFSAERPKGSFSTLEIQRTEQGDSAMYLCASSLRIANTGELFFGEGSRLTVL.

This clonotype was seen many times. J is TRBJ2-7 and V is TRBV29-1; 9 nucleotides match TRBD2. Germline loops: CDR1 SQVTM, CDR2 ANQGSEA. With V trimmed by 0 bases and J by 6 bases, 0 bases remained unmatched. This CDR3 has 12 residues. The CDR3 DNA is TGCAGCGTTGAAGAGCGGGAGGGCGAGCAGTACTTC. This codes for CSVEEREGEQYF.

In its sample, this clonotype was seen many times. The rearrangement uses TRBV19 and TRBJ2-7; no reliable D call. Germline V gene lookup returns CDR1 LNHDA and CDR2 SQIVND (reference sequence). V lost 5 bases, J lost 7 bases, and 24 bases lay in between. This CDR3 has 16 residues. CDR3 DNA: TGTGCCAGTAGTGGACCTGGCCGGGTTCCCTTATGGGAGCAGTACTTC. It specifies CASSGPGRVPLWEQYF.

This clonotype was observed many times. The chain joins TRBV3-1 to TRBJ2-5; TRBD1 or TRBD2 may be the D gene (5 bases each). CDR1 and CDR2 from the germline V gene are LGHDT and YNNKEL (reference sequence). The CDR3 covers 15 residues. V lost 3 bases and J lost 0, with 11 bases in between. This chain's CDR3 is CASSQIPGHQETQYF. DNA for the CDR3: TGTGCCAGCAGCCAGATCCCGGGACACCAAGAGACCCAGTACTTC.